This is a list of T cell receptor beta chains from one sample in a study of blood T cell repertoires in COVID-19. Sequencing used immunoSEQ multiplex PCR; TCRdb keeps in-frame clones, though not all of them. The sample yields 250,000 to 350,000 clones, 85% seen once. The sequencing input was PBMCs or T cells enriched from blood (not recorded which). The receptors were gathered from a woman between 45 and 60 years old who had recovered from COVID-19. Both conserved end residues are part of each CDR3. D genes are given only for firm matches. Part of the rows lack a size; the others show once, few, many or a class for expanded clones.

TRBJ1-2 once - TRBV3-1/TRBV3-2 TGTGCCAGCAGCCAAGGAGGGCTACGGGGCTACACCTTC CASSQGGLRGYTF
TRBJ1-6 once - TRBV4-1 TGCGCCAGCAGCCCCAGGGGTGTAGGTTCACCCCTCCACTTT CASSPRGVGSPLHF
TRBJ1-6 - - TRBV11-2 TGTGCCAGCAGCCCTAGCGGGTTCTATAATTCACCCCTCCACTTT CASSPSGFYNSPLHF
TRBJ2-3 once - TRBV7-2 TGTGCCAGCATGAGATTCAGCACAGATACGCAGTATTTT CASMRFSTDTQYF
TRBJ2-1 - - TRBV29-1 TGCAGCTCGACAAGGGGGAATGAGCAGTTCTTC CSSTRGNEQFF
TRBJ1-1 - TRBD1 TRBV4-3 TGCGCCAGCAGCCAAGTGGCAGGGGGCTCGAACACTGAAGCTTTCTTT CASSQVAGGSNTEAFF
TRBJ2-3 - - TRBV12-3/TRBV12-4 TGTGCCAGCAGTTTTGGCCGCACAGATACGCAGTATTTT CASSFGRTDTQYF
TRBJ2-6 - TRBD1 TRBV24-1 TGTGCCACCAGTGATCTGGACAGGGCATCTGGGGCCAACGTCCTGACTTTC CATSDLDRASGANVLTF
TRBJ1-6 - - TRBV6-1 TGTGCCAGCAGTGATATCTATAATTCACCCCTCCACTTT CASSDIYNSPLHF
TRBJ2-7 - - TRBV5-1 TGCGCCAGCAGCTTGAACGGGGGCTACGAGCAGTACTTC CASSLNGGYEQYF
TRBJ2-4 - TRBD1 TRBV7-2 TGTGCCAGCAGCTTCTCGGGACAGGGACAGTCCATTCAGTACTTC CASSFSGQGQSIQYF
TRBJ1-6 once - TRBV7-8 TGTGCCAGCAGCTCATTCAGGGCTGGCAATTCACCCCTCCACTTT CASSSFRAGNSPLHF
TRBJ2-7 - - TRBV7-9 TGTGCCAGCAGCTCTTCTCTACATGGGGGCGGTTGGTCCTACGAGCAGTACTTC CASSSSLHGGGWSYEQYF
TRBJ2-2 - TRBD2 TRBV4-1 TGCGCCAGCAGTATCGGACTAGTGGGCACCGGGGAGCTGTTTTTT CASSIGLVGTGELFF
TRBJ1-1 - - TRBV3-1/TRBV3-2 TGTGCCAGCAGCCAAAAGGGGTCAAGATCTGGAGCTTTCTTT CASSQKGSRSGAFF
TRBJ2-7 - TRBD2 TRBV3-1/TRBV3-2 TGTGCCAGCAGCCAGATTTTAGGAGGGGAGGGCGAGCAGTACTTC CASSQILGGEGEQYF
TRBJ1-2 - - TRBV7-8 TGTGCCAGCAGCTTAGCGCGAGGAGGGATCGGCGGCTACACCTTC CASSLARGGIGGYTF
TRBJ1-5 - - TRBV29-1 TGCAGCGTTGGATACAGGGTATATAGCAATCAGCCCCAGCATTTT CSVGYRVYSNQPQHF
TRBJ2-2 - - TRBV5-6 TGTGCCAGCAGCATCGTCAGGCCCGACACCGGGGAGCTGTTTTTT CASSIVRPDTGELFF
TRBJ2-7 - TRBD2 TRBV3-1/TRBV3-2 TGTGCCAGCAGCCCCATGGGGGGGACGCCCTACGAGCAGTACTTC CASSPMGGTPYEQYF
TRBJ2-3 - - TRBV5-6 TGTGCCAGCAGCAGCGACCCCACTTCCACAGATACGCAGTATTTT CASSSDPTSTDTQYF
TRBJ1-1 - - TRBV5-8 TGTGCCAGCAGCTTGGAGCCGACAGGCTCTGAAGCTTTCTTT CASSLEPTGSEAFF
TRBJ2-2 - TRBD1 TRBV19 TGTGCCAGTAGTATCCCACCCAGGGGACAGGGGAACACCGGGGAGCTGTTTTTT CASSIPPRGQGNTGELFF
TRBJ2-1 - TRBD2 TRBV18 TGTGCCAGCTTCCTAGCGGGAGGAATTCCGATCTCCTACAATGAGCAGTTCTTC CASFLAGGIPISYNEQFF
TRBJ2-5 many TRBD2 TRBV6-1 TGTGCCAGCAGTGAGACTAGCGGGGGGGCCGAGACCCAGTACTTC CASSETSGGAETQYF
TRBJ1-1 - - TRBV4-2 TGTGCCAGCAGCCAGGCCCTCAGGGGCGGTACTGAAGCTTTCTTT CASSQALRGGTEAFF
TRBJ1-4 - - TRBV5-1 TGCGCCAGCCGGGACAATAATGAAAAACTGTTTTTT CASRDNNEKLFF
TRBJ2-7 - - TRBV21-1 TGTGCCAGCAGCACCAGGGACTGCTCCTACGAGCAGTACTTC CASSTRDCSYEQYF
TRBJ1-2 - - TRBV27 TGTGCCAGCAGTTTATTAGACAGAGACCACACCTTC CASSLLDRDHTF
TRBJ2-3 - TRBD2 TRBV6-4 TGTGCCAGCAGTGCGGGGGGGTACACAGATACGCAGTATTTT CASSAGGYTDTQYF
TRBJ2-3 - - TRBV5-5 TGTGCCAGCAGCCCCACGGGTTATAGCGGAGGGCGAACAGATACGCAGTATTTT CASSPTGYSGGRTDTQYF
TRBJ1-3 few TRBD1 TRBV18 TGTGCCAGCTCACCGAGAAGGGACAGCTCTGGAAACACCATATATTTT CASSPRRDSSGNTIYF
TRBJ1-1 few - TRBV5-1 TGCGCCAGCAGCTTGGCCGGGGGGATCATGAACACTGAAGCTTTCTTT CASSLAGGIMNTEAFF
TRBJ1-5 - - TRBV3-1/TRBV3-2 TGTGCCAGCAGCCAATTTGCAGGGATGGATCAGCCCCAGCATTTT CASSQFAGMDQPQHF
TRBJ2-5 - TRBD1 TRBV5-1 TGCGCCAGCAGCTTGGGACAGGGGTTTGAAGGGACCCAGTACTTC CASSLGQGFEGTQYF
TRBJ1-3 - - TRBV5-1 TGCGCCAGCAGCTTGGGACAGAAGATGGCAGACACCATATATTTT CASSLGQKMADTIYF
TRBJ2-3 - - TRBV4-3 TGCGCCAGCAGCCAAGACCCCTCCTCTAGCACAGATACGCAGTATTTT CASSQDPSSSTDTQYF
TRBJ2-3 - TRBD2 TRBV7-3 TGTGCCAGCAGCTTAACCCCCCGCGGGGGGCTCAGGAGGGCTTCAGATACGCAGTATTTT CASSLTPRGGLRRASDTQYF